The 23 T cell receptor beta chains below were found in one sample sequenced in a study of regulatory T cells in long-lasting Graves disease. Time point specified: persistent/refractory GD, antithyroid drugs over 5 years with positive TRAb. PBMCs were the source of the RNA used for TCR sequencing. Assembly of TCR beta libraries relied on iRepertoire HTBI primers together with Arm-PCR of CDR3 regions. A single record per CDR3 protein comes from TCRdb applying MiXCR to the multiplex PCR reads. The table has a few hundred thousand distinct CDR3 sequences, roughly 21% seen once. Sample: peripheral blood mononuclear cells (PBMCs), taken when the disease was refractory, from a patient treated with antithyroid drugs. The receptors were sampled from a female donor with Graves disease.

Ten or more counts support this clonotype. The rearrangement joins TRBV28 to TRBJ2-7, with 15 bases lining up with TRBD2. The CDR3 spans 15 residues. CDR1 MDHEN and CDR2 SYDVKM come from the germline V gene. V lost 6 bases and J lost 5; bases outside the gene matches: 5. The CDR3 spells CASRGTSGRLHEQYF. The CDR3 bases are TGTGCCAGCAGGGGGACTAGCGGGAGGTTGCACGAGCAGTACTTC.

The chain employs TRBV6-5 and TRBJ1-4; maybe TRBD1 (6 bases). The V end was cut by 2 bases, the J end by 7 bases, with 17 bases between. Germline assignment: CDR1 MNHEY and CDR2 SVGAGI. The CDR3 spans 16 residues. The CDR3 sequence is CASSYTSGVWGEKLFF. The CDR3 DNA is TGTGCCAGCAGTTACACCTCAGGGGTTTGGGGTGAAAAACTGTTTTTT.

This chain links TRBV6-2 or TRBV6-3 with TRBJ2-1; 10 bases are shared with TRBD1. The CDR3 spans 14 residues. The V gene's germline CDR1 is MNHEY and CDR2 SVGEGT. Trimming cost V 7 bases and J 6 bases; bases outside gene matches: 6. The CDR3: CASTGTGDGNEQFF. CDR3 coding DNA: TGTGCCAGCACTGGGACAGGGGATGGCAATGAGCAGTTCTTC.

The V call is TRBV7-9, the J call TRBJ1-1; D gene uncertain. Per the germline V gene, CDR1 is SEHNR and CDR2 is FQNEAQ (reference sequence). There are 14 residues in the CDR3. V lost 7 bases and J lost 0, with 12 bases in between. The CDR3 DNA reads as TGTGCCAGCAACGATGCGGGGTTGAACACTGAAGCTTTCTTT. Protein sequence: CASNDAGLNTEAFF.

Many counts were recorded for this clonotype. The V gene is TRBV12-3 or TRBV12-4, the J gene TRBJ2-7, with no clear D. This CDR3 contains 12 residues. The V end was cut by 3 bases, the J end by 3 bases, with 6 bases between. The CDR3: CASSFLYYEQYF. CDR3 bases: TGTGCCAGCAGTTTCCTCTACTACGAGCAGTACTTC.

This chain's CDR3 is CASSPRGQGDWNTEAFF. CDR3 in DNA: TGTGCCAGCAGCCCTCGCGGGCAGGGGGACTGGAACACTGAAGCTTTCTTT. The chain links TRBV7-9 to TRBJ1-1; 7 nucleotides line up with TRBD1. CDR1 SEHNR and CDR2 FQNEAQ come from the germline V gene (reference sequence). This CDR3 has 17 residues. The V gene end was trimmed by 5 bases and the J gene end by 1 base; junction bases not matched to a gene: 13.

This clonotype was counted a few times. V gene TRBV28 combines with J gene TRBJ2-1; 9 bases line up with TRBD1. The V gene's germline CDR1 is MDHEN and CDR2 SYDVKM. This CDR3 spans 17 amino acids. Losses at the gene ends were 4 bases for V and 9 bases for J; bases not matched to a gene: 16. CDR3 sequence (DNA): TGTGCCAGCAGTTCCATTGGACAGGGGTTAAGGGTGAGTGAGCAGTTCTTC. Residues: CASSSIGQGLRVSEQFF.

This clonotype was found a few times. A read error is possible here, since a much larger clone lies one base away. This sequence joins TRBV28 and TRBJ2-7, with 10 bases identical to TRBD1. CDR3 length: 15 residues. The ends lost 3 bases at V and 3 bases at J; junction bases unmatched: 5. Germline CDR1 is MDHEN and CDR2 is SYDVKM. CDR3 sequence (DNA): TGTGCCAGCAGTTTCTCGGGACAGGGGAACTACGAGCAGTACTTC. Translating it yields CASSFSGQGNYEQYF.

This clonotype turned up a few times. The chain links TRBV30 to TRBJ1-4; tentatively, D is TRBD1 (5 bases). CDR3 size: 16 residues. From germline, CDR1 is GTSNPN and CDR2 SVGIG (reference sequence). Trimming took 0 bases from V and 3 from J, leaving 14 bases between them. The CDR3 DNA sequence: TGTGCCTGGAGTGTTCTTGGGACGGCGGCTAATGAAAAACTGTTTTTT. This gives the protein CAWSVLGTAANEKLFF.

In the case of this clonotype: This clone may be a read error of a much larger clone one base away. The gene calls are TRBV28 and TRBJ2-2, with a tentative D call TRBD2 (5 bases). This CDR3 has 19 amino acids. The germline V gene encodes CDR1 MDHEN and CDR2 SYDVKM. The CDR3 spells CASSLRRASTSDFPGELSF. In nucleotides, the CDR3 is TGTGCCAGCAGTTTGCGAAGAGCCAGCACATCTGATTTTCCCGGGGAGCTGTCTTTT.

This clonotype was found many times. The J gene is TRBJ1-2, the V gene TRBV6-2 or TRBV6-3; 7 bases fit TRBD1. Germline loops: CDR1 MNHEY, CDR2 SVGEGT. V was clipped by 4 bases and J by 2 bases; unmatched bases: 4. CDR3 length equals 14 residues. CDR3 sequence reads: CASSSPGQNYGYTF. The CDR3 coding sequence is TGTGCCAGCAGTTCACCGGGACAGAACTATGGCTACACCTTC.

This clonotype was seen a few times. The chain links TRBV20-1 to TRBJ2-7; D possibly corresponds to TRBD1 (6 bases). Deletions cut 1 base from V and 0 bases from J, with 16 bases between. CDR1 DFQATT and CDR2 SNEGSKA come from the germline V gene (reference sequence). This CDR3 region has 16 residues. CDR3 sequence (DNA): TGCAGTGCTAGAGTTATTAGAATAGGGGGCTCCTACGAGCAGTACTTC. The encoded protein is CSARVIRIGGSYEQYF.

V usage is TRBV29-1 and J usage is TRBJ1-2; D is perhaps TRBD1 (5 bases). In germline, CDR1 is SQVTM, CDR2 ANQGSEA. The CDR3 has 12 amino acids. V dropped 4 bases and J dropped 8 bases, with 14 bases sitting between them. The DNA for the CDR3 is TGCAGCGTTGGGTGGGGCCTTGGGGGCTACACCTTC. Translating it yields CSVGWGLGGYTF.

The chain recombines TRBV28 with TRBJ2-3; 8 bases agree with TRBD2. This CDR3 region has 16 residues. Per the germline V gene, CDR1 is MDHEN and CDR2 is SYDVKM. The trim removed 6 bases at V and 6 bases at J, leaving 14 bases unmatched. The CDR3 region has the DNA TGTGCCAGCAGCCGGGGACTAGTCGAAAAACCGGATACGCAGTATTTT. As protein: CASSRGLVEKPDTQYF.

V and J are TRBV7-8 and TRBJ1-5; 7 nucleotides match TRBD1. This CDR3 spans 15 amino acids. The V gene end was trimmed by 5 bases and the J gene end by 7 bases; junction bases not matched to a gene: 11. The germline gives CDR1 SGHVS, CDR2 FQNEAQ. The CDR3 DNA follows: TGTGCCAGCAGCCCCGACAGGGCCTCGTGGCAGCCCCAGCATTTT. Translation gives CASSPDRASWQPQHF.

This clonotype turned up a few times. The chain employs TRBV2 and TRBJ2-2; no reliable D call. Germline CDR1 reads SNHLY; CDR2 reads FYNNEI. CDR3 length: 13 amino acids. The V gene lost 7 bases and the J gene lost 1 base, with 7 bases spanning the gap. CDR3 nucleotide sequence: TGTGCCAGCAACGAAGAGAACACCGGGGAGCTGTTTTTT. Amino acids: CASNEENTGELFF.

This clonotype was picked up many times. The chain combines TRBV11-1 with TRBJ2-5; 7 nucleotides match TRBD2. Losses at the gene ends were 2 bases for V and 4 bases for J; bases not matched to a gene: 7. CDR1 SGHAT and CDR2 FQDESV come from the germline V gene (reference sequence). This CDR3 spans 15 amino acids. In DNA, the CDR3 is TGTGCCAGCAGCTTACAGACTAGCTTGGGAGAGACCCAGTACTTC. Translated: CASSLQTSLGETQYF.

In its sample, this clonotype was seen a few times. The chain is built from TRBV29-1 and TRBJ2-2; no reliable D call. The germline gives CDR1 SQVTM, CDR2 ANQGSEA. The CDR3 runs 13 residues. V was shortened by 2 bases and J by 3 bases, with 7 bases between the two germline ends. CDR3 amino acids: CSVELQDTGELFF. In DNA, the CDR3 is TGCAGCGTTGAACTCCAGGACACCGGGGAGCTGTTTTTT.

In its sample, this clonotype was seen a few times. The J gene is TRBJ2-5, the V gene TRBV4-2; D call uncertain. Trimming took off 1 base at V and 2 bases at J, with 17 bases between the two ends. The CDR3 sequence is 17 residues long. Germline CDR1 LGHNA, CDR2 YNFKEQ. CDR3 sequence (DNA): TGTGCCAGCAGCCAAGTAAAGGGTGGACGGCAGCAAGAGACCCAGTACTTC. It translates to CASSQVKGGRQQETQYF.

This clonotype appeared a single time. The chain uses TRBV4-1 and TRBJ1-5; 10 bases fit TRBD1. The CDR3 has 16 amino acids. Germline CDR1 MGHRA, CDR2 YSYEKL. The ends lost 4 bases at V and 9 bases at J; junction bases unmatched: 12. DNA for the CDR3: TGCGCCAGCAGCCCGTCCCCTGACAGGGGGCCGGCGCCCCAGCATTTT. Translating gives CASSPSPDRGPAPQHF.

In its sample, this clonotype was seen many times. The V call is TRBV20-1, the J call TRBJ2-5, with D possibly TRBD2 on 6 matching bases. In germline, CDR1 is DFQATT, CDR2 SNEGSKA (reference sequence). The CDR3 loop spans 15 amino acids. Trimming shortened V by 6 bases and J by 4 bases, and 21 bases separated the two germline ends. The DNA for the CDR3 is TGCAGTGCCTCGAGTTGGCGGGATTGGAGAGAGACCCAGTACTTC. This encodes CSASSWRDWRETQYF.

This clonotype was counted a few times. The chain carries TRBV19 and TRBJ1-2; D gene unclear. The CDR3 loop spans 18 amino acids. Germline V gene sequence: CDR1 LNHDA, CDR2 SQIVND (reference sequence). Trimming stripped 1 base from V and 4 bases from J, with 22 bases between. As DNA, the CDR3 is TGTGCCAGTAGTATAGCGTGGAATTCCGTCGGGAAGAGCTATGGCTACACCTTC. Protein product: CASSIAWNSVGKSYGYTF.

Regarding this clonotype: A single base separates this from a much larger clone, so it may be a read error. This sequence joins TRBV6-9 and TRBJ2-7; D is perhaps TRBD2 (5 bases). Trimming took 4 bases from V and 5 from J, leaving 21 bases between them. The CDR3 runs 16 residues. Germline-derived CDR1 and CDR2 are MNHGY and SVAAGI. The CDR3 sequence: CASSLFRARAAHEQYF. In nucleotides, the CDR3 is TGTGCCAGCAGTTTGTTCCGTGCGAGGGCAGCCCACGAGCAGTACTTC.